Listed here is a single T cell receptor (beta chain). Antigen unknown. The germline V and J ends were trimmed by 2 bases and 3 bases, with 8 bases remaining between them. The CDR3 consists of 14 residues. The germline CDR1 and CDR2 sequences are MNHNS and SASEGT. This record comes from a study of Ad26.COV2.S vaccination and SARS-CoV-2 variants. Whole-study findings and limits: Reported post-vaccination CD8+ and CD4+ T cell responses to spike showed substantial breadth. Assessments of TCR breadth and depth may have underestimated the total T cell responses.

Assay used: immunoSEQ multiplex PCR; TCRdb lists only in-frame clones, some missing. The profile shows around 340,000 clones, around 89% of them singletons. Stated treatment: about 20 received Ad26.COV2.S at low or high dose, single or two shots; roughly five received placebo; per-sample allocation not given. Sampling happened 63 days after the first vaccine or placebo injection. In the vaccine, an Ad26 vector expressed the SARS-CoV-2 spike of the Wuhan strain. This TCR derives from a person aged 18-60 years who received the Ad26.COV2.S COVID-19 vaccine or a placebo. This sequence joins TRBV6-1 and TRBJ1-3, with D maybe TRBD1 (5 bases). Sample: peripheral blood, taken in a trial of Ad26.COV2.S vaccine versus placebo. The CDR3 DNA reads TGTGCCAGCAGTGAACTAGGGGTTGGAAACACCATATATTTT. Protein product: CASSELGVGNTIYF.